The next 7 T cell receptor beta chains were all read from a single sample in a study of blood T cell repertoires in COVID-19. TCRdb keeps only in-frame clones here, not all; method: immunoSEQ multiplex PCR. The data show approximately 180,000 clones, about 80% seen once. The sequencing input was peripheral blood. The receptors stem from a woman in her 70s with acute or convalescent COVID-19.

This clone came up once. The V gene is TRBV30, the J gene TRBJ2-1; possibly TRBD2 for D (5 bases). Looked up from germline, CDR1 is GTSNPN and CDR2 is SVGIG (reference sequence). Trimming pared 4 bases from V and 3 bases from J, leaving 16 bases between. CDR3 length: 15 amino acids. The CDR3 spells CAWTQWGASYNEQFF. The CDR3 bases are TGTGCCTGGACCCAATGGGGAGCTAGCTACAATGAGCAGTTCTTC.

This rearrangement joins TRBV24-1 to TRBJ2-5, with TRBD1 as a possible D gene (6 bases). The CDR3 is 13 residues long. V lost 7 bases and J 2 bases, leaving 10 bases between the germline ends. Germline V gives CDR1 KGHDR, CDR2 SFDVKD. CDR3: CATRGHFQETQYF. In DNA form, the CDR3 reads TGTGCCACCAGGGGACACTTTCAAGAGACCCAGTACTTC.

This clone was seen a single time. The chain uses TRBV28 and TRBJ2-7; 13 bases are shared with TRBD2. The length of the CDR3 is 18 residues. The trim removed 6 bases at V and 0 bases at J, leaving 11 bases unmatched. CDR1 is MDHEN, CDR2 SYDVKM, per germline. The CDR3 coding sequence is TGTGCCAGCAGCCCCGGACTAGCGGGAGTGTCCCTCTCCTACGAGCAGTACTTC. Translation gives CASSPGLAGVSLSYEQYF.

The chain employs TRBV12-3 or TRBV12-4 and TRBJ2-3; unclear D gene. Trimming left V 3 bases short and J 3 bases short, with 4 bases between. This CDR3 spans 12 amino acids. CDR3 sequence (DNA): TGTGCCAGCAGTTTTTATACAGATACGCAGTATTTT. The encoded protein is CASSFYTDTQYF.

The chain recombines TRBV19 with TRBJ2-7; D not certain. V lost 1 base and J lost 7, with 11 bases in between. There are 13 residues in the CDR3. Germline-derived CDR1 and CDR2 are LNHDA and SQIVND (reference sequence). This chain's CDR3 is CASSIGHPGEQYF. The CDR3 bases are TGTGCCAGTAGTATAGGACACCCTGGGGAGCAGTACTTC.

The rearrangement uses TRBV5-1 and TRBJ2-7; perhaps TRBD1 as D (6 bases). The germline CDR1 and CDR2 sequences are SGHRS and YFSETQ. The V and J ends lost 1 base and 7 bases respectively, with 12 bases between them. The CDR3 consists of 13 residues. CDR3 nucleotides: TGCGCCAGCAGCTTGTGGGGGCTCAGGGAGCAGTACTTC. As protein: CASSLWGLREQYF.

This clone appeared a few times. The V and J genes are TRBV5-1 and TRBJ1-1, with TRBD1 matching over 7 bases. Germline lookup yields CDR1 SGHRS and CDR2 YFSETQ. The CDR3 is made up of 17 amino acids. V shed 4 bases, J shed 1 base, and the junction held 13 bases outside the gene matches. The CDR3 DNA reads as TGCGCCAGCAGCCGAATAAACAGGGGTCAGCGGAACACTGAAGCTTTCTTT. Translation: CASSRINRGQRNTEAFF.